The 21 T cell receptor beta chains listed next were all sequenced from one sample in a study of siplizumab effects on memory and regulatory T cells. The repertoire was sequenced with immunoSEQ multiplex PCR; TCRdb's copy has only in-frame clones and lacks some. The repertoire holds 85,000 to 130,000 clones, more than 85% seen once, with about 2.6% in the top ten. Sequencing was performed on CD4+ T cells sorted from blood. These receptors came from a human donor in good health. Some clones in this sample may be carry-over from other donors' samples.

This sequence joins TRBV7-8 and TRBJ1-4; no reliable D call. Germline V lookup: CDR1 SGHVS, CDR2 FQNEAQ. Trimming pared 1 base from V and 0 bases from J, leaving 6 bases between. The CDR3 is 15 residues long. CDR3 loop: CASSLVSPTNEKLFF. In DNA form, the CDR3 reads TGTGCCAGCAGCTTAGTTTCACCAACTAATGAAAAACTGTTTTTT.

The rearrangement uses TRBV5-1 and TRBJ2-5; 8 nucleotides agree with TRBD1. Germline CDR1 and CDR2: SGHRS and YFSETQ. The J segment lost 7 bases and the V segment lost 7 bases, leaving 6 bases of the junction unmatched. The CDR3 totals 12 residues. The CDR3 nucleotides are TGCGCCAGCCCGGACAGGGACGGGACCCAGTACTTC. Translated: CASPDRDGTQYF.

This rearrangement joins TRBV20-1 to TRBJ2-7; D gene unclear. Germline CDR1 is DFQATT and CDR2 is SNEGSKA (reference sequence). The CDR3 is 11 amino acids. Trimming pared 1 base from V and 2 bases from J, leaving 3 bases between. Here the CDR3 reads CSARVPYEQYF. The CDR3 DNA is TGCAGTGCTAGAGTTCCCTACGAGCAGTACTTC.

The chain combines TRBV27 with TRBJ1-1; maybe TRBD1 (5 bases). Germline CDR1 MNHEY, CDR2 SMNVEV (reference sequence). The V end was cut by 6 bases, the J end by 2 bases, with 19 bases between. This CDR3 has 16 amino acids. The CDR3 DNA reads TGTGCCAGCAGCCGGCCGTCAGGGCAGGGTAACACTGAAGCTTTCTTT. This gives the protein CASSRPSGQGNTEAFF.

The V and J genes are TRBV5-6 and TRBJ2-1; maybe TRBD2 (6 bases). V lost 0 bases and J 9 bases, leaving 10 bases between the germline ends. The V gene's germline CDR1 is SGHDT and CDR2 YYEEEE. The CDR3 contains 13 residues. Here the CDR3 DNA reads TGTGCCAGCAGCTTGGAACTAGCCGGTGAGCAGTTCTTC. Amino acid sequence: CASSLELAGEQFF.

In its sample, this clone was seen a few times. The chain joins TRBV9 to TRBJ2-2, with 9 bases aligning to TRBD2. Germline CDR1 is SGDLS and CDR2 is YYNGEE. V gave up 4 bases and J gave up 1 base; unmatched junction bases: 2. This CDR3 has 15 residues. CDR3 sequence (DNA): TGTGCCAGCAGCCGACTAGCGGAGAACACCGGGGAGCTGTTTTTT. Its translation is CASSRLAENTGELFF. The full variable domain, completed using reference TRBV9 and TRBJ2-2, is DSGVTQTPKHLITATGQRVTLRCSPRSGDLSVYWYQQSLDQGLQFLIQYYNGEERAKGNILERFSAQQFPDLHSELNLSSLELGDSALYFCASSRLAENTGELFFGEGSRLTVL.

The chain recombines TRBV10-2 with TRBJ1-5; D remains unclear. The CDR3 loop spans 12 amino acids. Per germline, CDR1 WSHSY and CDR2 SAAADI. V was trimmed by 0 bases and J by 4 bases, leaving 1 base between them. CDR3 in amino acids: CASSESNQPQHF. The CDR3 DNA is TGCGCCAGCAGTGAGTCAAATCAGCCCCAGCATTTT.

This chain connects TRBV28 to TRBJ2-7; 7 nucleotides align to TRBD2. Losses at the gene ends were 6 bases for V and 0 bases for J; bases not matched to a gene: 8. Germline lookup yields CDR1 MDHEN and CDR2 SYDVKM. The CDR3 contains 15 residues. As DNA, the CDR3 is TGTGCCAGCAGCACAGGCGGGAGCAGCTCCTACGAGCAGTACTTC. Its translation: CASSTGGSSSYEQYF.

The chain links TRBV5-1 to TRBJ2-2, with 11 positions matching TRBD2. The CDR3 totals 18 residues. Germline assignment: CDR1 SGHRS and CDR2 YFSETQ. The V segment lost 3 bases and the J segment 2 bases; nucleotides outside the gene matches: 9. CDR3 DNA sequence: TGCGCCAGCAGCTCTACTAGCGGGAGAATATTTAACACCGGGGAGCTGTTTTTT. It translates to CASSSTSGRIFNTGELFF.

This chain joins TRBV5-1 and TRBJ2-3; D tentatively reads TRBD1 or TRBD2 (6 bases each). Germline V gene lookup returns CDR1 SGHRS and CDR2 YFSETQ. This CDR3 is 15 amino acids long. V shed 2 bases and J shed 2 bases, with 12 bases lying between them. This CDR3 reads CASSLPGDFTDTQYF. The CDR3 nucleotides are TGCGCCAGCAGCTTACCAGGGGACTTCACAGATACGCAGTATTTT.

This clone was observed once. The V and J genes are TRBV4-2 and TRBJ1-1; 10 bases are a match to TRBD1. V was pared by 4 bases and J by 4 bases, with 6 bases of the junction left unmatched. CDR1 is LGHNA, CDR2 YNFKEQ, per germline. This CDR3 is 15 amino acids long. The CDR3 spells CASSPRTGGSTEAFF. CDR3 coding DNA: TGTGCCAGCAGCCCCCGGACAGGGGGATCCACTGAAGCTTTCTTT.

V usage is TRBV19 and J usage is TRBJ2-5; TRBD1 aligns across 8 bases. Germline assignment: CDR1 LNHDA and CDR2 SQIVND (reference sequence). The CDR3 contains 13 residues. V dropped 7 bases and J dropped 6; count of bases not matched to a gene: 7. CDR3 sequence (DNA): TGTGCCAGTAATCCCGACAGGGGAAAGACCCAGTACTTC. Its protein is CASNPDRGKTQYF.

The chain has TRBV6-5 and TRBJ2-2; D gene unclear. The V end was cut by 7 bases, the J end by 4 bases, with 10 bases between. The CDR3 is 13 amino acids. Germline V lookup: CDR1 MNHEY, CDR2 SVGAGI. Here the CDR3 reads CASIVPSTGELFF. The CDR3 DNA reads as TGTGCCAGCATAGTCCCAAGCACCGGGGAGCTGTTTTTT.

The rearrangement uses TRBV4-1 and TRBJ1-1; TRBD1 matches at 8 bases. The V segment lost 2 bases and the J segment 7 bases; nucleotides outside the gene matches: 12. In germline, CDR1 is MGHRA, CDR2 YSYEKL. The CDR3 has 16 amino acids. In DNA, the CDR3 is TGCGCCAGCAGCCAACCGGGACAGGTCCCATTCATTGAAGCTTTCTTT. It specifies CASSQPGQVPFIEAFF.

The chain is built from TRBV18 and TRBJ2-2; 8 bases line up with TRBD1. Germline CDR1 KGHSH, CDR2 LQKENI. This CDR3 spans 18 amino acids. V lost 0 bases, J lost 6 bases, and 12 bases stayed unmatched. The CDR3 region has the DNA TGTGCCAGCTCACCACCGGTGTACAGGACAGGGTTGGCCGGGGAGCTGTTTTTT. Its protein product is CASSPPVYRTGLAGELFF.

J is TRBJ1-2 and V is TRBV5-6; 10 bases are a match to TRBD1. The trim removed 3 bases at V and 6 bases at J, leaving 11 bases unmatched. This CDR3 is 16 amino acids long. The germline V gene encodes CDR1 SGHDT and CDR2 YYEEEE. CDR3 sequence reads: CASSSSQTGGLNGYTF. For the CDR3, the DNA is TGTGCCAGCAGCTCCTCCCAGACAGGGGGCTTAAATGGCTACACCTTC.

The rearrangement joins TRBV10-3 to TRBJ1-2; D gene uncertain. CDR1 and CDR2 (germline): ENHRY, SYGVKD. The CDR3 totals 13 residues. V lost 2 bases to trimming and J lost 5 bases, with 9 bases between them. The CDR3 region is CAISEVSSYGYTF. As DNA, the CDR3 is TGTGCCATCAGTGAGGTCAGCTCTTATGGCTACACCTTC.

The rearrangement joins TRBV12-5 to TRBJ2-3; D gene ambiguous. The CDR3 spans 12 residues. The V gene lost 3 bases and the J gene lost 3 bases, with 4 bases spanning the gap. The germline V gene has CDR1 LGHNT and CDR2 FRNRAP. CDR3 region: CASGFLTDTQYF. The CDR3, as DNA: TGTGCTAGTGGTTTTCTGACAGATACGCAGTATTTT.

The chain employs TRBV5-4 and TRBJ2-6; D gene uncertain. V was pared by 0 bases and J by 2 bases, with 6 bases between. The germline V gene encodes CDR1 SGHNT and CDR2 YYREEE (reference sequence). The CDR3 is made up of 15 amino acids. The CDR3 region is CASSLAITGANVLTF. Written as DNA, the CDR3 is TGTGCCAGCAGCTTGGCGATTACTGGGGCCAACGTCCTGACTTTC.

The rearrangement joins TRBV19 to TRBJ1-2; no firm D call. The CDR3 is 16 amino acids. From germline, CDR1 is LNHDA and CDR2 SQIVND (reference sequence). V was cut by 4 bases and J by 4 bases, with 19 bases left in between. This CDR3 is CASSKRFGEGTYGYTF. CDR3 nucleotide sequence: TGTGCCAGTAGTAAACGCTTCGGGGAGGGTACCTATGGCTACACCTTC.

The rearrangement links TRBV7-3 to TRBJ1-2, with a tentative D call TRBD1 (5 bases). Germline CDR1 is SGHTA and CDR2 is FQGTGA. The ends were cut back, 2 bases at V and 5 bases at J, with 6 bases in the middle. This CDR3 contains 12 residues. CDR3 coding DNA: TGTGCCAGCAGCTTACCAGGGTATGGCTACACCTTC. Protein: CASSLPGYGYTF.